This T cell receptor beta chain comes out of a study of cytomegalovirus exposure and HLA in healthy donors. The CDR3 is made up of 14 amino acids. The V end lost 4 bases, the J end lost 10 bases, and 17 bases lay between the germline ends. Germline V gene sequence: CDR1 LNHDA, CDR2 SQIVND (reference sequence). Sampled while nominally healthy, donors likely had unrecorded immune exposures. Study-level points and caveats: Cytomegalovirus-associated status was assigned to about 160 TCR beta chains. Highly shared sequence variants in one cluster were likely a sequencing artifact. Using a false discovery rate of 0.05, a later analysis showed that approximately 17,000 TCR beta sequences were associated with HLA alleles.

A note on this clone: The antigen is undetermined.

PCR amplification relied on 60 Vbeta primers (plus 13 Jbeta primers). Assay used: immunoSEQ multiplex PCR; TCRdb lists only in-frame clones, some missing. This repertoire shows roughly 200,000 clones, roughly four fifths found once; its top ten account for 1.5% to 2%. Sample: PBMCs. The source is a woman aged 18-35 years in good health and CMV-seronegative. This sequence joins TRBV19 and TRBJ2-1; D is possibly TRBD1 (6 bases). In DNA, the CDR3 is TGTGCCAGTAGTAACTCGCCAGGGGCAGAGGAGCAGTTCTTC. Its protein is CASSNSPGAEEQFF.